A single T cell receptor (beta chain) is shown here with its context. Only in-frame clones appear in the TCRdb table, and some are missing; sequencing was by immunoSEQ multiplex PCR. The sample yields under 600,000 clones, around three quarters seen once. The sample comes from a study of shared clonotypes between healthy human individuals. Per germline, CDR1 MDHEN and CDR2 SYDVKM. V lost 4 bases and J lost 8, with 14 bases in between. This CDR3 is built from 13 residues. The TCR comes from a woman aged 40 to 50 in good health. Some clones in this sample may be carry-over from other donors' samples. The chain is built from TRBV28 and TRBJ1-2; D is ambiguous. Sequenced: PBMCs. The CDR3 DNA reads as TGTGCCAGCAGTTCCCCCTCGGCGGGGGGCTACACCTTC. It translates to CASSSPSAGGYTF.